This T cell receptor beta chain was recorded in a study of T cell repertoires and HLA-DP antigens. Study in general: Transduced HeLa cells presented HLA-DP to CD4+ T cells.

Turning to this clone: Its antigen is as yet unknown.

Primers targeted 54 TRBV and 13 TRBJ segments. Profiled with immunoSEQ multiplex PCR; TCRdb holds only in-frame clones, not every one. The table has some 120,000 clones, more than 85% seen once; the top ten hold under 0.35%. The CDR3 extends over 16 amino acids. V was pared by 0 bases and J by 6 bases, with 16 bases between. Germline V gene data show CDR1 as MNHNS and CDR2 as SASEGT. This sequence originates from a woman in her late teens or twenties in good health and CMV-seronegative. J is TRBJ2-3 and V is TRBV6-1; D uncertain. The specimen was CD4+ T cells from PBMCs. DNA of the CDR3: TGTGCCAGCAGTGAAGCCCGCCGGATCCAGTCGGATACGCAGTATTTT. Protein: CASSEARRIQSDTQYF.